The clone carrying this TCR beta chain was picked up many times. Its antigen is not identified. This specimen belongs to a study of early T cells in non-severe SARS-CoV-2 infection. Whole-study results and caveats: Private and CD4 specificities were missed by VDJdb matching, skewed to anti-spike CD8.

The TCR library protocol attached unique molecular identifiers to the individual cDNA molecules. TCRdb itself ran the 5' RACE reads through MiXCR, one entry per CDR3 protein. The sample gives tens of thousands of distinct CDR3 sequences, roughly 6% of which show up once; around 6.3% is in the top ten. The CDR3 is 16 residues long. Germline loops: CDR1 MNHEY, CDR2 SMNVEV (reference sequence). V trimming: 4 bases; J trimming: 5 bases; junction bases outside the gene matches: 9. The sequence was obtained from an adult who was a healthcare worker with PCR-confirmed SARS-CoV-2 infection or an uninfected control (not recorded which). The source material was whole blood. V and J are TRBV27 and TRBJ2-7, with 12 bases fitting TRBD2. CDR3 in DNA: TGTGCCAGCAGTTCCCCGACTAGCGGGAGAACCCACGAGCAGTACTTC. As protein: CASSSPTSGRTHEQYF.